The 16 T cell receptor beta chains listed next were all sequenced from one sample in a study of Graves' ophthalmopathy and Graves' hyperthyroidism. Amplification of the TCR beta CDR3 regions used RNA transcripts (as template). HTBI primers were used in a first-round RT-PCR, which preceded a second-round multiplex PCR. MiXCR, applied by TCRdb to the multiplex PCR reads, yields one record per CDR3 protein. The repertoire has roughly 300,000 distinct CDR3 sequences, roughly 15% of them found once; the top ten carry 9% to 15%. The sample consisted of peripheral blood. Receptors were obtained from an adult man with Graves' ophthalmopathy.

In its sample, this clonotype was seen many times. The V gene is TRBV10-1, the J gene TRBJ2-3, with a tentative D call TRBD1 (5 bases). Trimming took off 6 bases at V and 0 bases at J, with 13 bases between the two ends. CDR1 is WNHNN and CDR2 is SYGVQD in the germline V gene (reference sequence). This CDR3 is built from 15 residues. CDR3 amino acids: CASRAWTPSTDTQYF. The CDR3 region has the DNA TGCGCCAGCAGAGCCTGGACACCTAGCACAGATACGCAGTATTTT.

This clonotype was seen many times. V is TRBV5-1 and J is TRBJ2-7, with TRBD1 identical over 8 bases. The germline V gene encodes CDR1 SGHRS and CDR2 YFSETQ. V lost 4 bases to trimming and J lost 2 bases; unmatched junction nucleotides: 11. The CDR3 extends over 16 amino acids. The CDR3 coding sequence is TGCGCCAGCAGCACAACCACCCGGACAGGGACCTACGAGCAGTACTTC. As protein: CASSTTTRTGTYEQYF.

V is TRBV6-1 and J is TRBJ1-5; maybe TRBD1 (5 bases). Germline CDR1 reads MNHNS; CDR2 reads SASEGT. The CDR3 extends over 15 amino acids. V was cut by 5 bases and J by 4 bases, with 15 bases left in between. The CDR3 loop reads CASSQGVFLNQPQHF. In DNA form, the CDR3 reads TGTGCCAGCAGTCAGGGAGTCTTCCTTAATCAGCCCCAGCATTTT.

This clonotype has ten or more counts. This sequence joins TRBV7-9 and TRBJ1-2; D is unclear. CDR1 is SEHNR and CDR2 is FQNEAQ in the germline V gene (reference sequence). The germline V and J ends were trimmed by 5 bases and 7 bases, with 11 bases remaining between them. The CDR3 runs to 12 residues. CDR3 in amino acids: CASSPRLGGYTF. CDR3 sequence (DNA): TGTGCCAGCAGCCCAAGACTTGGTGGCTACACCTTC. Using reference TRBV7-9 and TRBJ1-2 for the parts outside the CDR3, the full variable domain is DTGVSQNPRHKITKRGQNVTFRCDPISEHNRLYWYRQTLGQGPEFLTYFQNEAQLEKSRLLSDRFSAERPKGSFSTLEIQRTEQGDSAMYLCASSPRLGGYTFGSGTRLTVV.

This clonotype has at least ten counts. The chain is built from TRBV19 and TRBJ1-5; D gene ambiguous. The CDR3 runs 13 residues. Germline V gene sequence: CDR1 LNHDA, CDR2 SQIVND (reference sequence). V lost 8 bases, J lost 4 bases, and 12 bases lay in between. The CDR3, as DNA: TGTGCCAGTTCCTCTCCCGGGAATCAGCCCCAGCATTTT. This codes for CASSSPGNQPQHF.

There are many counts of this clonotype. The chain employs TRBV5-1 and TRBJ2-2, with a tentative D call TRBD2 (5 bases). CDR1 is SGHRS, CDR2 YFSETQ, per germline. Trimming left V 4 bases short and J 0 bases short, with 16 bases between. The CDR3 is 17 amino acids. DNA of the CDR3: TGCGCCAGCAGCCACGGACGGCGGGCCCCGAACACCGGGGAGCTGTTTTTT. This codes for CASSHGRRAPNTGELFF.

Many counts were recorded for this clonotype. V is TRBV12-3 or TRBV12-4 and J is TRBJ1-3; tentatively, D is TRBD1 (6 bases). This CDR3 comprises 16 residues. Trimming left V 6 bases short and J 0 bases short, with 15 bases between. CDR3 sequence (DNA): TGTGCCAGCAGACGCCAGGGGACGAACTCTGGAAACACCATATATTTT. The encoded protein is CASRRQGTNSGNTIYF.

A few counts support this clonotype. The chain combines TRBV6-1 with TRBJ2-7; D unclear. This CDR3 comprises 12 residues. Trimming took off 10 bases at V and 0 bases at J, with 10 bases between the two ends. Germline V gene data show CDR1 as MNHNS and CDR2 as SASEGT. DNA of the CDR3: TGTGCCATCCGGACCGGCTCCTACGAGCAGTACTTC. It is translated as CAIRTGSYEQYF.

This clonotype was seen repeatedly, ten times or more. This rearrangement joins TRBV7-9 to TRBJ2-7, with 10 bases identical to TRBD2. Germline values: CDR1 SEHNR, CDR2 FQNEAQ (reference sequence). The CDR3 sequence is 14 residues long. The J segment lost 5 bases and the V segment lost 3 bases, leaving 4 bases of the junction unmatched. The CDR3 region is CASSFSGRIHEQYF. DNA for the CDR3: TGTGCCAGCAGCTTTAGCGGGAGGATCCACGAGCAGTACTTC.

Written as DNA, the CDR3 is TGCAGTGCTAGAGACTCCCTCCGTGGAGAGACCCAGTACTTC. Amino acid sequence: CSARDSLRGETQYF. This chain joins TRBV20-1 and TRBJ2-5; D unresolved. Germline loops: CDR1 DFQATT, CDR2 SNEGSKA (reference sequence). The CDR3 totals 14 residues. The germline V and J ends were trimmed by 0 bases and 4 bases, with 12 bases remaining between them.

In its sample, this clonotype was seen many times. V usage is TRBV3-1 and J usage is TRBJ1-2, with a tentative D call TRBD1 (6 bases). This CDR3 region has 15 residues. Germline V gives CDR1 LGHDT, CDR2 YNNKEL (reference sequence). V lost 5 bases and J 1 base, leaving 14 bases between the germline ends. CDR3 nucleotide sequence: TGTGCCAGCAGCTCCCGGGACACCTATAACTATGGCTACACCTTC. Translation: CASSSRDTYNYGYTF.

The J gene is TRBJ2-7, the V gene TRBV6-1; 9 bases match TRBD1. Trimming cost V 4 bases and J 3 bases; bases outside gene matches: 7. Germline V gene data show CDR1 as MNHNS and CDR2 as SASEGT. CDR3 size: 15 residues. The CDR3 nucleotides are TGTGCCAGCAGTGTAGCCGGGACAGGGCTCTACGAGCAGTACTTC. Translation gives CASSVAGTGLYEQYF.

V gene TRBV12-3 or TRBV12-4 combines with J gene TRBJ2-5; D remains ambiguous. Trimming removed 5 bases from V and 7 bases from J, with 26 bases in between. This CDR3 spans 17 amino acids. CDR3 region: CASSPPVQMGGVGTQYF. The CDR3 coding sequence is TGTGCCAGCAGTCCACCCGTCCAAATGGGTGGTGTTGGGACCCAGTACTTC.

At least ten counts were recorded for this clonotype. V and J are TRBV27 and TRBJ2-2; D possibly corresponds to TRBD1 (6 bases). The V end lost 5 bases, the J end lost 4 bases, and 17 bases lay between the germline ends. The V gene's germline CDR1 is MNHEY and CDR2 SMNVEV (reference sequence). The CDR3 is 16 amino acids. This CDR3 reads CASSLGTLRVTGELFF. Written as DNA, the CDR3 is TGTGCCAGCAGTCTCGGGACACTTCGGGTCACCGGGGAGCTGTTTTTT.

The chain links TRBV12-3 or TRBV12-4 to TRBJ2-2; D unresolved. Trimming took 2 bases from V and 5 from J, leaving 18 bases between them. The CDR3 loop spans 17 amino acids. The DNA for the CDR3 is TGTGCCAGCAGTTTACCCGCCGGCGAACCCTCGACCGGGGAGCTGTTTTTT. Protein product: CASSLPAGEPSTGELFF.

The chain employs TRBV6-2 or TRBV6-3 and TRBJ2-7, with 14 positions matching TRBD2. In germline, CDR1 is MNHEY, CDR2 SVGEGT. V trimming: 3 bases; J trimming: 4 bases; junction bases outside the gene matches: 17. This CDR3 region has 20 residues. The CDR3 bases are TGTGCCAGCAGTTATGCCCTTCCGGGACTAGCGGGAGTCGGGGCTTACGAGCAGTACTTC. Translated, it gives CASSYALPGLAGVGAYEQYF.